This T cell receptor (beta chain) is drawn from a study of molecular identifiers for immune sequencing clone quantification. Findings of the study overall: Same-barcode identical TCR molecules could make highly expanded clones look smaller than they are.

The V gene's germline CDR1 is SGHAT and CDR2 FQNNGV. The CDR3 is 17 amino acids. The ends were cut back, 0 bases at V and 2 bases at J, with 14 bases in the middle. To note about this clonotype: Its antigen remains unknown.

Library preparation followed earlier protocols using designated TCR primers. MiXCR, applied by TCRdb to the PCR reads, yields one record per CDR3 protein. In the table there are around 480,000 distinct CDR3 sequences, about a fifth of which are singletons. This receptor was taken from a human donor in good health. Some libraries in this study had Jurkat cell RNA spiked in. The source material was naive CD8+ T cells from blood, with Jurkat cell RNA spiked in. Subset of the sample: FACS-sorted CD8+CD4-CCR7+CD45RA+ naive T cells. V gene TRBV11-2 combines with J gene TRBJ1-5; possible D gene TRBD1, 6 bases. In nucleotides, the CDR3 is TGTGCCAGCAGCTTAGATGGTCGGGGGCTCGGCAATCAGCCCCAGCATTTT. It yields the protein CASSLDGRGLGNQPQHF.